Presented here are 32 T cell receptor beta chains from one specimen sequenced in a study of shared clonotypes between healthy human individuals. Using immunoSEQ multiplex PCR, the repertoire was profiled, and TCRdb retains in-frame clones only, with some absent. The sample holds 300,000 or so clones, approximately 74% seen once. The specimen was memory CD4+ T cells sorted from blood. The subset: CD45RA-negative fraction. These TCRs come from a man aged 30-40 years in good health.

The chain links TRBV2 to TRBJ1-2; no clear D gene. CDR1 is SNHLY and CDR2 is FYNNEI in the germline V gene. V was cut by 7 bases and J by 0 bases, with 9 bases left in between. CDR3 length equals 13 residues. The CDR3 DNA follows: TGTGCCAGCAAGAGATACCCTAACTATGGCTACACCTTC. Translation: CASKRYPNYGYTF.

The rearrangement uses TRBV5-4 and TRBJ1-4; 9 nucleotides align to TRBD1. Germline V lookup: CDR1 SGHNT, CDR2 YYREEE (reference sequence). The CDR3 length is 15 residues. Unmatched junction bases numbered 6, after V lost 1 base and J lost 8 bases. The CDR3 region is CASSLRDRVGEKLFF. In nucleotides, the CDR3 is TGTGCCAGCAGCTTGAGGGACAGGGTTGGGGAAAAACTGTTTTTT.

This clone has just one count. V gene TRBV9 combines with J gene TRBJ1-4; D gene ambiguous. Germline loops: CDR1 SGDLS, CDR2 YYNGEE. V lost 2 bases to trimming and J lost 8 bases, with 10 bases between them. The length of the CDR3 is 13 residues. CDR3 nucleotides: TGTGCCAGCAGCGTGGGAGGGCCCGAAAAACTGTTTTTT. It translates to CASSVGGPEKLFF.

This sequence joins TRBV28 and TRBJ1-2; TRBD1 agrees at 10 bases. Germline CDR1 reads MDHEN; CDR2 reads SYDVKM. The CDR3 is made up of 16 amino acids. The V segment lost 6 bases and the J segment 6 bases; nucleotides outside the gene matches: 13. CDR3 loop: CASSLLDRGGYNGYTF. CDR3 nucleotide sequence: TGTGCCAGCAGCCTCCTGGACAGGGGGGGGTATAATGGCTACACCTTC.

Of note for this clone: Given a much more abundant clone one base away, this may be a read error. The rearrangement joins TRBV4-3 to TRBJ2-3, with 13 bases lining up with TRBD2. This CDR3 has 21 amino acids. Germline V gives CDR1 LGHNA, CDR2 YSLEER. Trimming took 1 base from V and 1 from J; bases not matched to a gene: 14. CDR3 sequence reads: CASSQASGTSGARVRTDTQYF. CDR3 bases: TGCGCCAGCAGCCAAGCTTCTGGGACTAGCGGGGCCCGCGTCCGCACAGATACGCAGTATTTT.

This chain links TRBV6-5 with TRBJ1-1, with 11 bases that match TRBD1. With 6 bases clipped from V and 2 bases from J, the junction kept 2 bases outside the gene matches. The CDR3 totals 14 residues. The V gene's germline CDR1 is MNHEY and CDR2 SVGAGI. In DNA form, the CDR3 reads TGTGCCAGCAGCAGGACAGGGGGCAACACTGAAGCTTTCTTT. It encodes CASSRTGGNTEAFF.

Written as DNA, the CDR3 is TGTGCCAGCTCACTGACATACTCGGGGAGATCTGGGGAGCTGTTTTTT. Translated, it gives CASSLTYSGRSGELFF. V usage is TRBV18 and J usage is TRBJ2-2; tentatively, D is TRBD2 (5 bases). This CDR3 has 16 residues. CDR1 is KGHSH and CDR2 is LQKENI in the germline V gene. The ends were cut back, 4 bases at V and 8 bases at J, with 20 bases in the middle.

This clone was counted a few times. The chain uses TRBV18 and TRBJ2-1; 7 nucleotides align to TRBD2. The CDR3 length is 16 residues. In germline, CDR1 is KGHSH, CDR2 LQKENI. Trimming cost V 2 bases and J 3 bases; bases outside gene matches: 7. The CDR3 DNA sequence: TGTGCCAGCTCACCATTTGCGGGAGACGGCTACAATGAGCAGTTCTTC. It yields the protein CASSPFAGDGYNEQFF.

This clone appeared once. The rearrangement uses TRBV7-2 and TRBJ2-1, with 7 positions matching TRBD1. With V trimmed by 0 bases and J by 4 bases, 3 bases remained unmatched. The CDR3 consists of 15 residues. CDR1 and CDR2 (germline): SGHTA, FQGNSA. The CDR3 loop reads CASSLATGTYNEQFF. The CDR3, as DNA: TGTGCCAGCAGCTTAGCGACAGGGACATACAATGAGCAGTTCTTC.

This chain links TRBV30 with TRBJ2-7; no definite D call. This CDR3 contains 16 residues. Looked up from germline, CDR1 is GTSNPN and CDR2 is SVGIG (reference sequence). Deletions cut 0 bases from V and 5 bases from J, with 20 bases between. CDR3 in amino acids: CAWSVLQRAWPDEQYF. CDR3 DNA: TGTGCCTGGAGTGTACTCCAACGGGCCTGGCCGGACGAGCAGTACTTC.

The chain uses TRBV10-1 and TRBJ2-1, with 13 bases matching TRBD2. Germline V gene lookup returns CDR1 WNHNN and CDR2 SYGVQD (reference sequence). V lost 2 bases, J lost 4 bases, and 2 bases stayed unmatched. There are 16 residues in the CDR3. CDR3 DNA sequence: TGCGCCAGCAGTGAGACTAGCGGGAGGGGATACAATGAGCAGTTCTTC. It codes for CASSETSGRGYNEQFF.

The chain employs TRBV4-3 and TRBJ2-2, with unresolved D. The germline V gene encodes CDR1 LGHNA and CDR2 YSLEER. V lost 0 bases, J lost 4 bases, and 15 bases lay in between. The CDR3 has 17 residues. The CDR3 spells CASSQESVGGVTGELFF. CDR3 bases: TGCGCCAGCAGCCAAGAGTCGGTGGGCGGAGTCACCGGGGAGCTGTTTTTT.

The chain uses TRBV6-6 and TRBJ1-5; no definite D call. CDR1 is MNHNY, CDR2 SVGAGI, per germline (reference sequence). The CDR3 sequence is 15 residues long. Trimming pared 10 bases from V and 0 bases from J, leaving 16 bases between. CDR3 loop: CATKDGRDSNQPQHF. The CDR3, as DNA: TGTGCCACAAAGGACGGCCGAGATAGCAATCAGCCCCAGCATTTT.

This clone was seen a few times. The CDR3 nucleotides read TGTGCCAGCTCACCAAACAGGGATCCGAACCTTCAGTACTTC. This sequence encodes CASSPNRDPNLQYF. This rearrangement joins TRBV18 to TRBJ2-7; perhaps TRBD1 as D (6 bases). Deletions cut 2 bases from V and 10 bases from J, with 18 bases between. Germline assignment: CDR1 KGHSH and CDR2 LQKENI. The CDR3 is 14 amino acids.

V is TRBV2 and J is TRBJ1-3, with no clear D. Germline V lookup: CDR1 SNHLY, CDR2 FYNNEI. The V gene lost 6 bases and the J gene lost 0 bases, with 9 bases spanning the gap. The CDR3 is 14 amino acids. DNA of the CDR3: TGTGCCAGCAGCGCCGCAATCTCTGGAAACACCATATATTTT. This encodes CASSAAISGNTIYF.

The rearrangement joins TRBV2 to TRBJ2-1; possibly TRBD2 for D (5 bases). This CDR3 is 17 amino acids long. Germline V lookup: CDR1 SNHLY, CDR2 FYNNEI. With 2 bases removed from V and 6 bases from J, the gap between germline ends came to 20 bases. The CDR3 nucleotides are TGTGCCAGCAGTGAACGGGCTAGACTAACGACTTCCAATGAGCAGTTCTTC. Encoded protein: CASSERARLTTSNEQFF.

This clone has more than one count but fewer than ten. The chain is built from TRBV5-4 and TRBJ2-7, with 14 positions matching TRBD2. In germline, CDR1 is SGHNT, CDR2 YYREEE (reference sequence). Germline trimming cut 4 bases from V and 3 bases from J; bases unmatched to any gene: 9. The CDR3 is made up of 17 amino acids. The CDR3 nucleotides read TGTGCCAGCAGCCTAGGACTAGCGGGAGGTAGTGGCTACGAGCAGTACTTC. Amino acid sequence: CASSLGLAGGSGYEQYF.

This rearrangement joins TRBV6-1 to TRBJ2-7; D might be TRBD1 (5 bases). The germline V gene has CDR1 MNHNS and CDR2 SASEGT. This CDR3 has 12 residues. V shed 3 bases and J shed 7 bases, with 10 bases lying between them. DNA of the CDR3: TGTGCCAGCAGTGACAGGGTTCGGGAGCAGTACTTC. Amino acid sequence: CASSDRVREQYF.

The J gene is TRBJ2-7, the V gene TRBV27; 7 nucleotides agree with TRBD2. J gave up 6 bases and V 4 bases, and 6 bases lay outside the gene matches. Germline CDR1 is MNHEY and CDR2 is SMNVEV (reference sequence). The CDR3 runs to 13 residues. CDR3 residues: CASSWAGAAEQYF. In DNA form, the CDR3 reads TGTGCCAGCAGTTGGGCGGGAGCGGCCGAGCAGTACTTC.

The rearrangement links TRBV11-3 to TRBJ2-1, with a weak D call TRBD2 (6 bases). Trimming took off 5 bases at V and 6 bases at J, with 23 bases between the two ends. The CDR3 runs 17 residues. Per germline, CDR1 SGHNT and CDR2 YENEEA. This CDR3 is CASSISWGSGPVNEQFF. Here the CDR3 DNA reads TGTGCCAGCAGCATTTCGTGGGGCAGCGGGCCCGTCAATGAGCAGTTCTTC.

The V and J genes are TRBV6-6 and TRBJ1-3, with a tentative D call TRBD1 (6 bases). Per germline, CDR1 MNHNY and CDR2 SVGAGI (reference sequence). V was trimmed by 7 bases and J by 2 bases, leaving 18 bases between them. The CDR3 totals 16 residues. CDR3 loop: CASTDLGGAPGNTIYF. The CDR3 DNA sequence: TGTGCCAGCACTGACTTGGGGGGGGCGCCTGGAAACACCATATATTTT.

V usage is TRBV11-3 and J usage is TRBJ2-7; D remains ambiguous. V lost 4 bases and J lost 3, with 13 bases in between. The germline V gene has CDR1 SGHNT and CDR2 YENEEA. This CDR3 has 14 amino acids. CDR3 region: CASSSGSDDYEQYF. CDR3 nucleotides: TGTGCCAGCAGCTCGGGCTCGGATGACTACGAGCAGTACTTC.

The genes are TRBV27 and TRBJ2-1; 8 positions match TRBD1. Trimming at V came to 5 bases and at J to 9 bases, leaving 3 bases not matched to a gene. CDR3 size: 12 residues. Germline V CDR1 and CDR2: MNHEY, SMNVEV (reference sequence). The CDR3 region has the DNA TGTGCCAGCAGTGTGACAGGGGCTGAGCAGTTCTTC. Amino acid sequence: CASSVTGAEQFF.

For this clone: The junction departs from germline at one end; a sequencing error may be responsible. In DNA form, the CDR3 reads TGTGCCAGCAGTCAAGGGCCAATACAAAAGCAGTTCTTC. It translates to CASSQGPIQKQFF. The V call is TRBV14, the J call TRBJ2-1; D is ambiguous. This CDR3 spans 13 amino acids. CDR1 SGHDN and CDR2 FVKESK come from the germline V gene. Complete variable domain (other parts from reference TRBV14 and TRBJ2-1): EAGVTQFPSHSVIEKGQTVTLRCDPISGHDNLYWYRRVMGKEIKFLLHFVKESKQDESGMPNNRFLAERTGGTYSTLKVQPAELEDSGVYFCASSQGPIQKQFFGPGTRLTVL.

The J gene is TRBJ2-3, the V gene TRBV30; TRBD2 might be the D (5 bases). The CDR3 totals 16 residues. Deletions cut 2 bases from V and 5 bases from J, with 20 bases between. CDR1 and CDR2 (germline): GTSNPN, SVGIG (reference sequence). CDR3 DNA sequence: TGTGCCTGGAGTCTATCGATTGGAGGAATAATAGATACGCAGTATTTT. Encoded protein: CAWSLSIGGIIDTQYF.

V gene TRBV7-9 combines with J gene TRBJ1-2; TRBD1 might be the D (5 bases). There are 14 residues in the CDR3. Trimming removed 1 base at V and 2 bases at J, with 8 bases between. The germline V gene has CDR1 SEHNR and CDR2 FQNEAQ (reference sequence). The CDR3 sequence is CASSLGTLNYGYTF. The DNA for the CDR3 is TGTGCCAGCAGCTTAGGGACATTGAACTATGGCTACACCTTC.

This chain uses TRBV5-8 with TRBJ2-7, with 7 positions matching TRBD1. The CDR3 consists of 15 residues. Germline assignment: CDR1 SGHTS and CDR2 YDEGEE. Unmatched junction bases numbered 5, after V lost 0 bases and J lost 2 bases. For the CDR3, the DNA is TGTGCCAGCAGCTTGGTAGGGCAGGGGGCCTACGAGCAGTACTTC. Residues: CASSLVGQGAYEQYF.

This clone was observed many times. The chain employs TRBV2 and TRBJ1-5; no clear D gene. CDR1 SNHLY and CDR2 FYNNEI come from the germline V gene. Trimming took off 4 bases at V and 7 bases at J, with 11 bases between the two ends. This CDR3 is 13 amino acids long. Here the CDR3 reads CASSVLEDQPQHF. The CDR3 nucleotides are TGTGCCAGCAGTGTACTCGAGGACCAGCCCCAGCATTTT.

The chain couples TRBV9 to TRBJ1-5; D perhaps matches TRBD1 (6 bases). The CDR3 sequence is 14 residues long. Trimming took off 3 bases at V and 7 bases at J, with 14 bases between the two ends. The germline V gene has CDR1 SGDLS and CDR2 YYNGEE. CDR3 protein: CASSDGQGKQPQHF. In DNA form, the CDR3 reads TGTGCCAGCAGCGATGGGCAGGGGAAGCAGCCCCAGCATTTT.

The chain is built from TRBV19 and TRBJ2-3; the D is unclear. The CDR3 is 15 residues long. Germline V gene data show CDR1 as LNHDA and CDR2 as SQIVND (reference sequence). V lost 2 bases, J lost 1 base, and 10 bases lay in between. CDR3 protein: CASSISLHGTDTQYF. CDR3 bases: TGTGCCAGTAGTATAAGTCTCCATGGCACAGATACGCAGTATTTT.

This clone was seen a few times. The chain has TRBV2 and TRBJ1-5, with D unclear. Trimming cost V 7 bases and J 0 bases, with 16 bases left between them. The CDR3 has 16 amino acids. CDR1 and CDR2 (germline): SNHLY, FYNNEI. CDR3 sequence (DNA): TGTGCCAGCACGGACCAAGCAGCCGCTAGCAATCAGCCCCAGCATTTT. Its protein is CASTDQAAASNQPQHF.

This sequence joins TRBV29-1 and TRBJ2-2; D remains ambiguous. With 8 bases removed from V and 0 bases from J, the gap between germline ends came to 16 bases. The germline V gene has CDR1 SQVTM and CDR2 ANQGSEA. The CDR3 runs to 15 residues. CDR3 protein: CSWLMPETNTGELFF. CDR3 coding DNA: TGCAGCTGGTTGATGCCGGAAACGAACACCGGGGAGCTGTTTTTT.